These 6 T cell receptor beta chains were sequenced from one sample in a study of blood T cell repertoires in COVID-19. The repertoire was sequenced with immunoSEQ multiplex PCR; TCRdb's copy has only in-frame clones and lacks some. The sample has about 230,000 clones; approximately 89% are singletons. Material for sequencing was PBMCs or T cells enriched from blood (not recorded which). All receptors derive from a woman in her twenties or thirties with acute COVID-19.

The J gene is TRBJ1-1, the V gene TRBV5-3, with TRBD1 matching 9 bases. TRBV5-3 is sorted into the ORF group, with uncertain function. The CDR3 covers 19 residues. With V trimmed by 2 bases and J by 1 base, 15 bases remained unmatched. CDR3: CARSFSISGQGRENTEAFF. The CDR3 bases are TGTGCCAGAAGCTTCTCAATCTCGGGACAGGGAAGGGAGAACACTGAAGCTTTCTTT.

The rearrangement uses TRBV30 and TRBJ1-2, with D tentatively TRBD1 (6 bases). The CDR3 sequence is 14 residues long. Looked up from germline, CDR1 is GTSNPN and CDR2 is SVGIG (reference sequence). Trimming removed 3 bases at V and 8 bases at J, with 19 bases between. The CDR3 bases are TGTGCCTGGAGGGGTTTCGGGGGGCTGAGGGGCTACACCTTC. Translating gives CAWRGFGGLRGYTF.

This clone appeared once. The chain recombines TRBV18 with TRBJ2-1; D remains ambiguous. The germline V and J ends were trimmed by 4 bases and 5 bases, with 9 bases remaining between them. Looked up from germline, CDR1 is KGHSH and CDR2 is LQKENI. The CDR3 sequence is 13 residues long. The DNA of the CDR3 is TGTGCCAGCTCACAACAGTACGACAATGAGCAGTTCTTC. The encoded protein is CASSQQYDNEQFF.

This chain joins TRBV3-1 (or the pseudogene TRBV3-2) and TRBJ2-2; 7 nucleotides agree with TRBD2. Germline V gene sequence: CDR1 LGHDT, CDR2 YNNKEL (reference sequence). The V segment lost 4 bases and the J segment 5 bases; nucleotides outside the gene matches: 10. This CDR3 has 16 residues. This CDR3 is CASSPTSYWTTGELFF. CDR3 bases: TGTGCCAGCAGCCCGACTAGCTATTGGACGACCGGGGAGCTGTTTTTT.

This chain uses TRBV4-3 with TRBJ2-3; a weak D match, TRBD2 (6 bases). The germline CDR1 and CDR2 sequences are LGHNA and YSLEER. The CDR3 is 16 amino acids. V was clipped by 4 bases and J by 2 bases, with 16 bases between them. CDR3 sequence: CASSPRAGSNTDTQYF. The CDR3 DNA reads as TGCGCCAGCAGCCCCCGGGCGGGGTCCAACACAGATACGCAGTATTTT.

V and J are TRBV3-1 (or the pseudogene TRBV3-2) and TRBJ1-3, with D possibly matching TRBD1 (5 bases). The CDR3 has 14 residues. V was shortened by 6 bases and J by 3 bases, with 12 bases between the two germline ends. CDR1 is LGHDT, CDR2 YNNKEL, per germline (reference sequence). Here the CDR3 reads CASSPTGFGNTIYF. The CDR3 region has the DNA TGTGCCAGCAGTCCAACAGGTTTTGGAAACACCATATATTTT.